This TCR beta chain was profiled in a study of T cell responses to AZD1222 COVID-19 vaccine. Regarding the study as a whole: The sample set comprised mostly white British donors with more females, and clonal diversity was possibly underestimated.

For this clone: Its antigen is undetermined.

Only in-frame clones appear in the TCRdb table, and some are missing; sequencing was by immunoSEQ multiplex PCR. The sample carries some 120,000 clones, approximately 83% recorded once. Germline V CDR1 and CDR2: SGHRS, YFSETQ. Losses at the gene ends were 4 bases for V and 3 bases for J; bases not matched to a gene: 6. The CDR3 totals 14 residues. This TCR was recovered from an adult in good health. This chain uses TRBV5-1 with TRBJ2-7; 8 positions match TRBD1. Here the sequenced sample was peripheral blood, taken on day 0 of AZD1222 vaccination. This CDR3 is CASSTQTGDYEQYF. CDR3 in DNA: TGCGCCAGCAGCACCCAGACAGGGGACTACGAGCAGTACTTC.